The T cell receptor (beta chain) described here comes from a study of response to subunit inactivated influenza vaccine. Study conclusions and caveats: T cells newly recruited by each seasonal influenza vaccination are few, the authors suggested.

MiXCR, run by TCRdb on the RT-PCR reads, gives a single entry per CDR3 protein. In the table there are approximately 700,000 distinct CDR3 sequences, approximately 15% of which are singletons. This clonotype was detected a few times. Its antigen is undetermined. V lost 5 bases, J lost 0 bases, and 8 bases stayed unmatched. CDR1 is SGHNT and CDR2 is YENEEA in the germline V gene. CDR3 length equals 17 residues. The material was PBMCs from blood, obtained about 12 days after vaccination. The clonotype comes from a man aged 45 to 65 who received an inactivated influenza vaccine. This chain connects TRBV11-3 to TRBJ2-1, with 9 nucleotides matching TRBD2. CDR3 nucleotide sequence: TGTGCCAGCAGCGAAGCTAGCGGGGCTAGCTCCTACAATGAGCAGTTCTTC. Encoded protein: CASSEASGASSYNEQFF.